The clone carrying this TCR beta chain was recorded once. This record comes from a study of blood T cell repertoires in COVID-19. Study at large: Sources were T cells, B-cell-depleted T cells, or PBMCs; the material itself was cDNA or gDNA.

The CDR3 consists of 13 residues. Trimming cost V 5 bases and J 4 bases, with 9 bases left between them. In germline, CDR1 is SGHAT, CDR2 FQDESV (reference sequence). The authors' processing: Estimates of nucleated cell counts were drawn from the amplification of reference gene primers. Assay used: immunoSEQ multiplex PCR; TCRdb lists only in-frame clones, some missing. V, J and clone size reflect that table, while D and trimming were determined from the DNA. The sample holds 90,000 to 130,000 clones, 88% seen once. The sequence was collected from a human donor in a cohort sampled during active COVID-19. V gene TRBV11-1 combines with J gene TRBJ2-1; D is ambiguous. Sequencing was carried out using peripheral blood. CDR3 coding DNA: TGTGCCAGCAGCCCCACATCTTACAATGAGCAGTTCTTC. Protein product: CASSPTSYNEQFF.